This is a list of T cell receptor beta chains from one sample in a study of blood T cell repertoires in COVID-19. Libraries were prepared by immunoSEQ multiplex PCR; TCRdb keeps only in-frame clonotypes and omits some of them. This table holds more than 95,000 clones, 60% to 85% found once. Specimen: peripheral blood. These receptor sequences come from a man between 65 and 85 years old with acute or convalescent COVID-19. CDR3s include the opening cysteine and the closing phenylalanine or tryptophan. The D gene is left open where the match is weak. Clone sizes are given selectively: once, few, many, or a class where the clone is expanded.

V gene	D gene	J gene	clone size	CDR3 DNA	CDR3 protein
TRBV18	-	TRBJ1-1	-	TGTGCCAGCTCCTCGAGGGCCGGGGACACTGAAGCTTTCTTT	CASSSRAGDTEAFF
TRBV11-3	-	TRBJ2-3	few	TGTGCCAGCAGCTTTGATTCGACAGGCGGTACGCAGTATTTT	CASSFDSTGGTQYF
TRBV27	TRBD1	TRBJ2-1	-	TGTGCCAGCAGACGGCTCCAGGGGGCATCGAATGAGCAGTTCTTC	CASRRLQGASNEQFF
TRBV28	-	TRBJ1-1	-	TGTGCCAGCAGTTTACTACAGGGAACGGGAAGGACTGAAGCTTTCTTT	CASSLLQGTGRTEAFF
TRBV7-2	TRBD1	TRBJ2-2	-	TGTGCCAGCAGCAACTACCCCAGGGGGACAGTCGTCAGAGGGGAGCTGTTTTTT	CASSNYPRGTVVRGELFF
TRBV19	-	TRBJ1-5	-	TGTGCCAGTAGTGCCGGGAGCCAGCCCCAGCATTTT	CASSAGSQPQHF
TRBV11-2	-	TRBJ1-4	-	TGTGCCAGCAGAAGAAATCAGGGGTCTGAAAAACTGTTTTTT	CASRRNQGSEKLFF
TRBV6-5	TRBD2	TRBJ2-4	-	TGTGCCAGCAGTTACGCGGTTAGCGGGGAATGGGACATTCAGTACTTC	CASSYAVSGEWDIQYF
TRBV4-1	-	TRBJ2-3	-	TGCGCCAGCAGCCCCCGGCAGGGCACAGATACGCAGTATTTT	CASSPRQGTDTQYF
TRBV5-4	TRBD2	TRBJ2-1	-	TGTGCCAGCAGCTTGGAGACTAGCGGGCAAGGGAGGTTCTTC	CASSLETSGQGRFF
TRBV30	-	TRBJ2-2	-	TGTGCCTGGGCTGCACTCTCCGGGGAGCTGTTTTTT	CAWAALSGELFF
TRBV28	TRBD2	TRBJ2-3	once	TGTGCCAGCAGTTCCGGGACTAGCGGGAGTTGGAGCACAGATACGCAGTATTTT	CASSSGTSGSWSTDTQYF
TRBV7-8	-	TRBJ2-2	-	TGTGCCAGCAGCCAAAACCCGGTGGGCACAGCGAACACCGGGGAGCTGTTTTTT	CASSQNPVGTANTGELFF
TRBV14	-	TRBJ1-2	-	TGTGCCAGCAGCCAAGATGTCCAGTATGGCTACACCTTC	CASSQDVQYGYTF
TRBV9	TRBD2	TRBJ2-7	-	TGTGCCAGCAGCGTAGCCGGGGGGAACTACGAGCAGTACTTC	CASSVAGGNYEQYF
TRBV9	-	TRBJ1-1	-	TGTGCCAGCAGCGTAGAGATTGGGGGGTTTGGCACTGAAGCTTTCTTT	CASSVEIGGFGTEAFF
TRBV11-1	-	TRBJ1-6	few	TGTGCCAGCAGAAACCAGCCGGGTTCACCCCTCCACTTT	CASRNQPGSPLHF
TRBV18	TRBD1	TRBJ2-7	-	TGTGCCAGCTCACCGGACAGGGTACACTACGAGCAGTACTTC	CASSPDRVHYEQYF
TRBV30	TRBD1	TRBJ2-7	-	TGTGCCTGGAGTGCAGGGGGCGCCGAGCAGTACTTC	CAWSAGGAEQYF
TRBV7-9	-	TRBJ2-1	-	TGTGCCAGCAGTACTAAGGGTGTAGCGCTTTACAATGAGCAGTTCTTC	CASSTKGVALYNEQFF
TRBV2	-	TRBJ1-5	-	TGTGCCAGCAGTGAGGTACAGGGAGTTCAGCCCCAGCATTTT	CASSEVQGVQPQHF
TRBV19	-	TRBJ1-2	-	TGTGCCAGTAGTATAGGGGGACTCAGCTATGGCTACACCTTC	CASSIGGLSYGYTF
TRBV6-2/TRBV6-3	-	TRBJ2-5	-	TGTGCCAGCAGTTACGGGAACGGGGGTACCACAGAGACCCAGTACTTC	CASSYGNGGTTETQYF
TRBV9	TRBD2	TRBJ2-3	once	TGTGCCAGCAGCGTAGGACTAGCGGGGGGCACAGATACGCAGTATTTT	CASSVGLAGGTDTQYF
TRBV5-1	TRBD2	TRBJ2-3	-	TGCGCCAGCAGTTTACAAGCGGGAGGTTCGGGCACAGATACGCAGTATTTT	CASSLQAGGSGTDTQYF
TRBV11-3	TRBD1	TRBJ1-1	-	TGTGCCAGCAGCCCAGGGGGCAACACTGAAGCTTTCTTT	CASSPGGNTEAFF
TRBV13	-	TRBJ2-3	-	TGTGCCAGCAGCCTGACTATGGGGGGGGGCCGAGGAAGAAATACGCAGTATTTT	CASSLTMGGGRGRNTQYF
TRBV28	TRBD1	TRBJ1-5	few	TGTGCCAGCAGTTTATTAACTGTGACAGGGGGCTCGCCCCAGCATTTT	CASSLLTVTGGSPQHF
TRBV6-5	TRBD1	TRBJ1-6	-	TGTGCCAGCAGTTTGTACGGGACAGAAAATTCACCCCTCCACTTT	CASSLYGTENSPLHF